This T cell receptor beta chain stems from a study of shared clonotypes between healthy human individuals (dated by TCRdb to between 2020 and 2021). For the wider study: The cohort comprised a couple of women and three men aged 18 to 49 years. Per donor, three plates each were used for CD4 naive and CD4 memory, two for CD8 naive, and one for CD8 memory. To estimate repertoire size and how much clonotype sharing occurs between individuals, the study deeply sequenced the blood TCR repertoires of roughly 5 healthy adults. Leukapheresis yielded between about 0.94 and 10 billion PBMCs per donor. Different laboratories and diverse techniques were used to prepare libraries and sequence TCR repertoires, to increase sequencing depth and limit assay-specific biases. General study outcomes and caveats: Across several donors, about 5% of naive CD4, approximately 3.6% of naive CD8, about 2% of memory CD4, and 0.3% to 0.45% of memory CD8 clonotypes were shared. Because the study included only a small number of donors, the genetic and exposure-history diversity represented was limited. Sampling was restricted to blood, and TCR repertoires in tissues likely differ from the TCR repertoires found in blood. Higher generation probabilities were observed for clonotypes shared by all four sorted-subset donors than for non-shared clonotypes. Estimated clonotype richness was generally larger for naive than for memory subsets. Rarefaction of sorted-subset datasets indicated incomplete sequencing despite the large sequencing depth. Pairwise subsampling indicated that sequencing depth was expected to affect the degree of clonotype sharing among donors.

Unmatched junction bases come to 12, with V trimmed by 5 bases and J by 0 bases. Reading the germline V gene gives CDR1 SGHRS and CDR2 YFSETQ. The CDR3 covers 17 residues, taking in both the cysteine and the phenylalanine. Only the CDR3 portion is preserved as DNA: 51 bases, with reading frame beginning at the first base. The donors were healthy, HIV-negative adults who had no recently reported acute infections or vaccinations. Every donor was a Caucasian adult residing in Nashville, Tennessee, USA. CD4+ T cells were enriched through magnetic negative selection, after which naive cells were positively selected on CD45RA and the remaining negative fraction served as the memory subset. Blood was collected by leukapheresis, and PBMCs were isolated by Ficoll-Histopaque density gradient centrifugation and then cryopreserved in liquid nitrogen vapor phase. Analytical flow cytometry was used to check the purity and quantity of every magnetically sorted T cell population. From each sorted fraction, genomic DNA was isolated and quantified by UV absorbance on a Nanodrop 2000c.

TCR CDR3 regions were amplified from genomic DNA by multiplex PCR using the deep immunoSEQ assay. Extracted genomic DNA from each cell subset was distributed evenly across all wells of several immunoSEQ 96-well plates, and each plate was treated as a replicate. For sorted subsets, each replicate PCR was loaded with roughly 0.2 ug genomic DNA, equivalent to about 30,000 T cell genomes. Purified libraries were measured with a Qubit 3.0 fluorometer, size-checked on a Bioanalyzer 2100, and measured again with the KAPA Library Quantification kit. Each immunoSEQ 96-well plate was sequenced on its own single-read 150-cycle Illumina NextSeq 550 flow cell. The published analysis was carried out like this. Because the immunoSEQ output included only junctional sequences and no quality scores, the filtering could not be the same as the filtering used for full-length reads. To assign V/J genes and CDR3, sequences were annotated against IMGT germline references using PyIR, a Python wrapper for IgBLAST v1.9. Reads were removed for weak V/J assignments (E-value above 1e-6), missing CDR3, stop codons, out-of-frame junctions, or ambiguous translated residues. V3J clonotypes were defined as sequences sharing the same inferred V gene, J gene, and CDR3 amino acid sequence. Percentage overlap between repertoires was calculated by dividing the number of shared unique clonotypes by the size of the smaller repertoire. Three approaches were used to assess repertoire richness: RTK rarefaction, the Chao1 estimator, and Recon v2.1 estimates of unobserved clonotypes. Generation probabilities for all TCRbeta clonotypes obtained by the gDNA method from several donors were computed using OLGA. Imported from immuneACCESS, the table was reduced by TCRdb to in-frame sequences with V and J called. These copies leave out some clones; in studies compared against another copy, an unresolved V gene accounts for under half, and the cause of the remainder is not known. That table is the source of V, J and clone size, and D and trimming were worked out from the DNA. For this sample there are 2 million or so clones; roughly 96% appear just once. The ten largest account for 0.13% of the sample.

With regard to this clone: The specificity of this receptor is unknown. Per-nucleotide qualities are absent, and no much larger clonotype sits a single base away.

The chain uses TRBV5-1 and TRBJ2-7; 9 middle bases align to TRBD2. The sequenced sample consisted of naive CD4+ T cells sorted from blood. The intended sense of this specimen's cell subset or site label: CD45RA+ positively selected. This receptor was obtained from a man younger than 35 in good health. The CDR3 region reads CASRKGLATDVSYEQYF. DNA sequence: TGCGCCAGCAGAAAGGGACTAGCAACCGATGTCTCCTACGAGCAGTACTTC.